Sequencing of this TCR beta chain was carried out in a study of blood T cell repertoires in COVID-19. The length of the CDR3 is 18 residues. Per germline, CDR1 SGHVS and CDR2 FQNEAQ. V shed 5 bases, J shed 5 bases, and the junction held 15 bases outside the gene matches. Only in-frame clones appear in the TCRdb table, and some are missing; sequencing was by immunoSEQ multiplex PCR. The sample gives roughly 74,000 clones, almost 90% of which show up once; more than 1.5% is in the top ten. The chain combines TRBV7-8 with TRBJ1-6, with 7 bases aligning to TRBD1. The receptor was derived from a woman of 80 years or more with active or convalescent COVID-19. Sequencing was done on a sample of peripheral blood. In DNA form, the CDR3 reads TGTGCCAGCAGCCAACCCCTAGGCAAGGGGGCAAATAATTCACCCCTCCACTTT. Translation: CASSQPLGKGANNSPLHF.